The 10 T cell receptor beta chains reported below all come from one sample, sequenced in a study of blood T cell repertoires in COVID-19. TCRdb's copy holds only in-frame clones and misses some; the assay was immunoSEQ multiplex PCR. The sample has roughly 70,000 clones, 76% seen once; the top ten hold 14% to 15%. Sequenced: peripheral blood. The receptor source for this set is a man in his fifties or sixties with COVID-19, enrolled during active disease.

The rearrangement uses TRBV2 and TRBJ2-4; D is perhaps TRBD1 (5 bases). CDR3 length: 13 amino acids. Trimming removed 8 bases at V and 2 bases at J, with 10 bases between. From germline, CDR1 is SNHLY and CDR2 FYNNEI. CDR3: CASSRGSKNIQYF. In DNA form, the CDR3 reads TGTGCCAGCTCAAGGGGTTCCAAAAACATTCAGTACTTC.

The rearrangement uses TRBV28 and TRBJ2-3; D ambiguous. V shed 3 bases and J shed 6 bases, with 4 bases lying between them. The CDR3 has 11 amino acids. Germline-derived CDR1 and CDR2 are MDHEN and SYDVKM. The CDR3 DNA sequence: TGTGCCAGCAGTTTCTTGGATACGCAGTATTTT. This encodes CASSFLDTQYF. Full variable domain (remainder filled in from reference TRBV28 and TRBJ2-3): DVKVTQSSRYLVKRTGEKVFLECVQDMDHENMFWYRQDPGLGLRLIYFSYDVKMKEKGDIPEGYSVSREKKERFSLILESASTNQTSMYLCASSFLDTQYFGPGTRLTVL.

This clone was counted only a few times. This chain joins TRBV6-5 and TRBJ1-5; 7 bases are a match to TRBD1. This CDR3 is 15 amino acids long. Germline-derived CDR1 and CDR2 are MNHEY and SVGAGI. Trimming removed 6 bases from V and 0 bases from J; junction bases left unmatched: 5. CDR3 amino acids: CASSMTGNSNQPQHF. In DNA form, the CDR3 reads TGTGCCAGCAGCATGACAGGGAATAGCAATCAGCCCCAGCATTTT.

This chain connects TRBV18 to TRBJ2-1, with D perhaps TRBD2 (6 bases). This CDR3 has 15 amino acids. CDR1 is KGHSH, CDR2 LQKENI, per germline. V was pared by 3 bases and J by 3 bases, with 12 bases between. CDR3 sequence reads: CASSPWRDLYNEQFF. The CDR3 region has the DNA TGTGCCAGCTCACCGTGGCGGGACCTCTACAATGAGCAGTTCTTC.

The rearrangement links TRBV28 to TRBJ2-5; 9 bases fit TRBD1. Trimming removed 0 bases from V and 4 bases from J; junction bases left unmatched: 0. CDR1 MDHEN and CDR2 SYDVKM come from the germline V gene. The CDR3 is made up of 14 amino acids. The CDR3 DNA reads as TGTGCCAGCAGTTTATGGACAGGGGGAGAGACCCAGTACTTC. Encoded protein: CASSLWTGGETQYF.

This clone was detected a few times. The chain carries TRBV2 and TRBJ2-7; 8 bases match TRBD1. The CDR3 extends over 12 amino acids. The germline gives CDR1 SNHLY, CDR2 FYNNEI. The V and J ends lost 6 bases and 4 bases, in that order; junction bases with no gene match: 2. The CDR3 sequence: CASRDREYEQYF. The CDR3 coding sequence is TGTGCCAGCAGGGACAGGGAGTACGAGCAGTACTTC.

The V gene is TRBV25-1, the J gene TRBJ1-3; D is uncertain. This CDR3 is 14 amino acids long. The ends were cut back, 7 bases at V and 3 bases at J, with 13 bases in the middle. CDR1 and CDR2 (germline): MGHDK, SYGVNS. Here the CDR3 reads CASTEGGVGNTIYF. The CDR3, as DNA: TGTGCCAGCACCGAAGGAGGCGTTGGAAACACCATATATTTT.

The chain recombines TRBV28 with TRBJ2-1; tentatively, D is TRBD2 (5 bases). V was trimmed by 8 bases and J by 0 bases, leaving 11 bases between them. The CDR3 is 14 residues long. Germline V lookup: CDR1 MDHEN, CDR2 SYDVKM. As DNA, the CDR3 is TGTGCCAGCGATGAGGGCCCCTCCTACAATGAGCAGTTCTTC. Encoded protein: CASDEGPSYNEQFF.

The V gene is TRBV7-2, the J gene TRBJ2-3; 10 nucleotides agree with TRBD2. Germline V gene data show CDR1 as SGHTA and CDR2 as FQGNSA. With V trimmed by 4 bases and J by 10 bases, 14 bases remained unmatched. The CDR3 consists of 16 residues. CDR3 loop: CASSSEWISGGLAQYF. The DNA for the CDR3 is TGTGCCAGCAGCTCAGAGTGGATTAGCGGGGGGCTTGCGCAGTATTTT.

CDR3 in DNA: TGCAGCGGCCAAACAAGTACCTTTTTCGATACGCAGTATTTT. Its translation: CSGQTSTFFDTQYF. This chain uses TRBV29-1 with TRBJ2-3; unclear D gene. The CDR3 spans 14 residues. Germline CDR1 SQVTM, CDR2 ANQGSEA. Trimming left V 7 bases short and J 6 bases short, with 20 bases between.